These 26 T cell receptor beta chains came from one sample sequenced in a study of naive CD8 T cells in extremely preterm neonates. The study, taken as a whole, reports: Preterm infants showed shorter CDR3s, fewer N additions and less trimming than older groups.

Extremely preterm deliveries at roughly 23-27 weeks of gestation provided the preterm samples. Antigens for these TCRs are unknown. The repertoire was sequenced with immunoSEQ multiplex PCR; TCRdb's copy has only in-frame clones and lacks some. The sample shows tens of thousands of clones, around 89% of them seen only once. Material: naive CD8+ T cells from cord blood. These TCRs come from a boy who was born preterm.

The J gene is TRBJ1-6, the V gene TRBV7-3; the D gene is possibly TRBD1 (5 bases). V lost 2 bases and J lost 9, with 5 bases in between. The germline V gene encodes CDR1 SGHTA and CDR2 FQGTGA. The CDR3 sequence is 12 residues long. CDR3 DNA: TGTGCCAGCAGCTTAGACAGTTCACCCCTCCACTTT. It yields the protein CASSLDSSPLHF.

The V gene is TRBV6-1, the J gene TRBJ2-1; the match to TRBD2 covers 9 bases. CDR1 and CDR2 (germline): MNHNS, SASEGT. This CDR3 is 15 amino acids long. J was trimmed by 0 bases and V by 5 bases; bases with no gene match: 2. This CDR3 is CASSLAGLSYNEQFF. The CDR3 DNA reads as TGTGCCAGCAGTCTAGCGGGGCTCTCCTACAATGAGCAGTTCTTC.

The V call is TRBV9, the J call TRBJ1-1; a weak D match, TRBD1 (5 bases). V lost 3 bases and J 0 bases, leaving 6 bases between the germline ends. This CDR3 comprises 13 residues. Germline V CDR1 and CDR2: SGDLS, YYNGEE. The CDR3 is CASSGGMNTEAFF. The CDR3 DNA sequence: TGTGCCAGCAGCGGGGGCATGAACACTGAAGCTTTCTTT.

The V and J genes are TRBV5-6 and TRBJ1-5; possibly TRBD1 for D (5 bases). Deletions cut 3 bases from V and 4 bases from J, with 5 bases between. CDR1 SGHDT and CDR2 YYEEEE come from the germline V gene. This CDR3 spans 12 amino acids. Here the CDR3 reads CASSWGNQPQHF. CDR3 coding DNA: TGTGCCAGCAGCTGGGGGAATCAGCCCCAGCATTTT.

Remarks on this clone: Other DNA sequences in the sample encode the same CDR3. V and J are TRBV5-4 and TRBJ2-7; no firm D call. From germline, CDR1 is SGHNT and CDR2 YYREEE (reference sequence). The V and J ends lost 0 bases and 4 bases respectively, with 2 bases between them. This CDR3 has 11 residues. The CDR3 loop reads CASSLGYEQYF. The CDR3 DNA reads as TGTGCCAGCAGCTTGGGTTACGAGCAGTACTTC.

This clone was observed a few times. This rearrangement joins TRBV10-1 to TRBJ1-2; no reliable D call. With 6 bases removed from V and 4 bases from J, the gap between germline ends came to 0 bases. CDR3 length equals 9 residues. The germline V gene has CDR1 WNHNN and CDR2 SYGVQD (reference sequence). The CDR3 region is CASSYGYTF. CDR3 DNA sequence: TGCGCCAGCAGCTATGGCTACACCTTC.

J is TRBJ1-1 and V is TRBV11-2; D not certain. In germline, CDR1 is SGHAT, CDR2 FQNNGV. Trimming cost V 1 base and J 1 base, with 10 bases left between them. CDR3 length: 15 amino acids. The CDR3 is CASSLVEWENTEAFF. CDR3 coding DNA: TGTGCCAGCAGCTTAGTGGAGTGGGAGAACACTGAAGCTTTCTTT.

This clone was recorded a few times. The CDR3 is CASSQAYEQYF. The CDR3 nucleotides are TGTGCCAGCAGCCAGGCCTACGAGCAGTACTTC. The chain employs TRBV16 and TRBJ2-7; D gene unclear. V lost 3 bases, J lost 2 bases, and 2 bases lay in between. CDR1 is KGHSY and CDR2 is FQNENV in the germline V gene. This CDR3 has 11 residues.

The chain recombines TRBV9 with TRBJ2-3; the D call may be TRBD1 or TRBD2 (7 bases each). The CDR3 length is 15 residues. With 0 bases removed from V and 7 bases from J, the gap between germline ends came to 15 bases. The germline V gene has CDR1 SGDLS and CDR2 YYNGEE. CDR3 nucleotides: TGTGCCAGCAGCGTAGAGGCAGGGGGGGAGAATACGCAGTATTTT. Protein: CASSVEAGGENTQYF.

The rearrangement links TRBV6-5 to TRBJ2-7, with D tentatively TRBD2 (6 bases). This CDR3 has 14 residues. The V gene's germline CDR1 is MNHEY and CDR2 SVGAGI. The V end was cut by 2 bases, the J end by 3 bases, with 11 bases between. CDR3 DNA sequence: TGTGCCAGCAGTTACGCGGGGCCTCTCTACGAGCAGTACTTC. Translated, it gives CASSYAGPLYEQYF.

V and J are TRBV29-1 and TRBJ1-1; possible D gene TRBD1, 5 bases. The V gene's germline CDR1 is SQVTM and CDR2 ANQGSEA. CDR3 length: 13 residues. V was shortened by 4 bases and J by 1 base, with 10 bases between the two germline ends. For the CDR3, the DNA is TGCAGCGTTGCAGGGTACCCGAACACTGAAGCTTTCTTT. This codes for CSVAGYPNTEAFF.

This clone appeared a few times. V usage is TRBV9 and J usage is TRBJ2-2; D possibly corresponds to TRBD1 (6 bases). Looked up from germline, CDR1 is SGDLS and CDR2 is YYNGEE. V gave up 4 bases and J gave up 6 bases, with 7 bases separating them. The length of the CDR3 is 12 residues. The CDR3 protein is CASSSGAGELFF. CDR3 bases: TGTGCCAGCAGCTCAGGGGCCGGGGAGCTGTTTTTT.

CDR3 DNA sequence: TGCGCCAGCAGCCAAGATCTAACAGATACGCAGTATTTT. Translating gives CASSQDLTDTQYF. The chain is built from TRBV4-1 and TRBJ2-3; no firm D call. V was trimmed by 0 bases and J by 3 bases, leaving 4 bases between them. The V gene's germline CDR1 is MGHRA and CDR2 YSYEKL. This CDR3 has 13 residues.

V usage is TRBV6-5 and J usage is TRBJ2-1; tentatively, D is TRBD2 (7 bases). Germline values: CDR1 MNHEY, CDR2 SVGAGI. CDR3 length: 13 amino acids. V gave up 2 bases and J gave up 6 bases, with 8 bases separating them. The CDR3 DNA reads TGTGCCAGCAGTTACGGGGGGGCCAATGAGCAGTTCTTC. Translation gives CASSYGGANEQFF.

This chain connects TRBV27 to TRBJ2-7; 8 nucleotides align to TRBD1. Germline-derived CDR1 and CDR2 are MNHEY and SMNVEV (reference sequence). Trimming removed 4 bases from V and 1 base from J; junction bases left unmatched: 0. The CDR3 is 13 amino acids. CDR3 loop: CASSYRGSYEQYF. DNA of the CDR3: TGTGCCAGCAGTTACAGGGGGTCCTACGAGCAGTACTTC.

This chain uses TRBV19 with TRBJ2-1, with D perhaps TRBD1 or TRBD2 (6 bases each). V was shortened by 3 bases and J by 2 bases, with 8 bases between the two germline ends. Germline V gene sequence: CDR1 LNHDA, CDR2 SQIVND (reference sequence). This CDR3 spans 14 amino acids. The CDR3, as DNA: TGTGCCAGTAGTATCCGGGGGCCCTACAATGAGCAGTTCTTC. This encodes CASSIRGPYNEQFF.

This rearrangement joins TRBV19 to TRBJ1-1, with 8 bases matching TRBD1. The CDR3 runs to 13 residues. The V gene's germline CDR1 is LNHDA and CDR2 SQIVND (reference sequence). V was pared by 7 bases and J by 5 bases, with 6 bases of the junction left unmatched. The CDR3 sequence is CASTRGRGTEAFF. DNA of the CDR3: TGTGCCAGTACCAGGGGGCGGGGAACTGAAGCTTTCTTT.

The CDR3 nucleotides are TGTGCCTGGAGTGTAGGGTCCGGGGAGCTGTTTTTT. Protein: CAWSVGSGELFF. The rearrangement uses TRBV30 and TRBJ2-2; D not resolved. Germline V CDR1 and CDR2: GTSNPN, SVGIG (reference sequence). V was trimmed by 0 bases and J by 6 bases, leaving 5 bases between them. CDR3 length: 12 residues.

The chain's CDR3 is CASSQGVREYQETQYF. The DNA of the CDR3 is TGTGCCAGCAGCCAAGGCGTCCGGGAGTACCAAGAGACCCAGTACTTC. J is TRBJ2-5 and V is TRBV14; perhaps TRBD2 as D (6 bases). The CDR3 is 16 amino acids. Between the trimmed V and J ends, which lost 1 base and 0 bases, there was a span of 12 bases. Germline CDR1 is SGHDN and CDR2 is FVKESK.

The genes are TRBV7-2 and TRBJ1-4, with no clear D. The CDR3 length is 14 residues. Deletions cut 1 base from V and 0 bases from J, with 3 bases between. Germline values: CDR1 SGHTA, CDR2 FQGNSA. The CDR3 is CASSLDTTNEKLFF. The CDR3 region has the DNA TGTGCCAGCAGCTTAGACACAACTAATGAAAAACTGTTTTTT.

The chain employs TRBV5-1 and TRBJ2-3, with TRBD2 identical over 16 bases. The CDR3 runs to 19 residues. J was trimmed by 3 bases and V by 0 bases; bases with no gene match: 7. Germline CDR1 and CDR2: SGHRS and YFSETQ. The CDR3 spells CASSLEGLAGGPVTDTQYF. CDR3 bases: TGCGCCAGCAGCTTGGAGGGACTAGCGGGGGGGCCTGTAACAGATACGCAGTATTTT.

The chain joins TRBV10-3 to TRBJ2-1; TRBD2 agrees at 9 bases. The germline gives CDR1 ENHRY, CDR2 SYGVKD. V dropped 1 base and J dropped 6; count of bases not matched to a gene: 1. This CDR3 spans 14 amino acids. CDR3 sequence reads: CAISEWRGGNEQFF. CDR3 nucleotide sequence: TGTGCCATCAGTGAGTGGCGGGGGGGCAATGAGCAGTTCTTC.

The chain uses TRBV5-4 and TRBJ2-2, with D perhaps matching TRBD1 or TRBD2 (6 bases each). The germline CDR1 and CDR2 sequences are SGHNT and YYREEE (reference sequence). Trimming cost V 1 base and J 7 bases, with 11 bases left between them. This CDR3 is 14 amino acids long. CDR3 loop: CASSLWGARGELFF. Written as DNA, the CDR3 is TGTGCCAGCAGCTTGTGGGGGGCGCGCGGGGAGCTGTTTTTT.

CDR3 residues: CASSVSGETQYF. The CDR3 nucleotides are TGTGCCAGCAGCGTAAGTGGGGAGACCCAGTACTTC. The chain employs TRBV9 and TRBJ2-5; D ambiguous. CDR1 and CDR2 from the germline V gene are SGDLS and YYNGEE. Trimming removed 1 base at V and 5 bases at J, with 6 bases between. The CDR3 spans 12 residues.

The rearrangement joins TRBV4-1 to TRBJ2-1, with a possible D match to TRBD1 (5 bases). Trimming removed 0 bases from V and 3 bases from J, with 9 bases in between. Per the germline V gene, CDR1 is MGHRA and CDR2 is YSYEKL. The CDR3 has 15 amino acids. The CDR3 nucleotides are TGCGCCAGCAGCCAAGAGGGGCAGGGCTACAATGAGCAGTTCTTC. Residues: CASSQEGQGYNEQFF.

V is TRBV11-2 and J is TRBJ1-1; no reliable D call. CDR3 length: 12 amino acids. V shed 3 bases and J shed 2 bases, with 4 bases lying between them. The V gene's germline CDR1 is SGHAT and CDR2 FQNNGV. The CDR3 nucleotides read TGTGCCAGCAGCTTGGACAACACTGAAGCTTTCTTT. Encoded protein: CASSLDNTEAFF.